The entry below describes one T cell receptor beta chain. Its target is unknown. The data stem from a study of T cell responses to AZD1222 COVID-19 vaccine. The CDR3 totals 15 residues. Germline lookup yields CDR1 MNHEY and CDR2 SVGAGI. V lost 6 bases, J lost 6 bases, and 3 bases stayed unmatched. Here immunoSEQ multiplex PCR was the method, and the copy in TCRdb shows in-frame clones only, minus some. Of tens of thousands of clones detected, about 88% appear once; the ten largest clones hold around 4%. Study-level points and caveats: Nearly half of unique spike-specific TCRs reportedly avoided B.1.351 and B.1.1.7 mutated regions.

The genes are TRBV6-5 and TRBJ2-2; the match to TRBD2 covers 14 bases. Specimen: peripheral blood, collected on day 0 of AZD1222 vaccination. The receptor's source is an adult in good health. The CDR3 sequence is CASRPGLAGAGELFF. The CDR3, as DNA: TGTGCCAGCAGACCGGGACTAGCGGGAGCCGGGGAGCTGTTTTTT.